This record covers a single TCR beta chain. The data stem from a study of blood T cell repertoires in COVID-19. V was clipped by 5 bases and J by 2 bases; unmatched bases: 8. Germline V gene lookup returns CDR1 LNHDA and CDR2 SQIVND (reference sequence). The CDR3 length is 16 residues. TCRdb's table, derived via immunoSEQ multiplex PCR, lists solely in-frame clones and lacks some. The table records under 200,000 clones, approximately 84% of them present only once. Specimen: peripheral blood. This TCR came from a woman aged 55-75 years with COVID-19, enrolled during active disease. The chain carries TRBV19 and TRBJ1-5; 8 bases agree with TRBD1. CDR3 DNA: TGTGCCAGTAGTGGGGGCAGGGGGCTTGGCAATCAGCCCCAGCATTTT. This codes for CASSGGRGLGNQPQHF.